Presented here are 7 T cell receptor beta chains from one specimen sequenced in a study of cytomegalovirus exposure and HLA in healthy donors. Use of 60 Vbeta and 13 Jbeta primers characterized the PCR. Only in-frame clones appear in the TCRdb table, and some are missing; sequencing was by immunoSEQ multiplex PCR. Of tens of thousands of clones listed, 82% were seen once; the top ten hold approximately 3.8%. Sample: PBMCs. These receptors originate from a man in his fifties in good health and CMV-seronegative.

This chain connects TRBV30 to TRBJ2-3, with 8 bases fitting TRBD1. V gave up 6 bases and J gave up 3 bases; unmatched junction bases: 5. The length of the CDR3 is 13 residues. From germline, CDR1 is GTSNPN and CDR2 SVGIG (reference sequence). CDR3 loop: CACWTGITDTQYF. In DNA, the CDR3 is TGTGCCTGTTGGACAGGGATAACAGATACGCAGTATTTT. The whole variable domain, remainder taken from reference TRBV30 and TRBJ2-3, is SQTIHQWPATLVQPVGSPLSLECTVEGTSNPNLYWYRQAAGRGLQLLFYSVGIGQISSEVPQNLSASRPQDRQFILSSKKLLLSDSGFYLCACWTGITDTQYFGPGTRLTVL.

The chain joins TRBV29-1 to TRBJ2-1, with D possibly being TRBD1 (7 bases). Germline-derived CDR1 and CDR2 are SQVTM and ANQGSEA. This CDR3 has 13 residues. Trimming removed 4 bases at V and 6 bases at J, with 13 bases between. CDR3 residues: CSVGTGGSNEQFF. The CDR3 region has the DNA TGCAGCGTTGGGACAGGAGGGAGCAATGAGCAGTTCTTC.

V and J are TRBV29-1 and TRBJ1-1; TRBD1 matches 7 bases. Germline loops: CDR1 SQVTM, CDR2 ANQGSEA. The CDR3 loop spans 12 amino acids. V trimming: 6 bases; J trimming: 2 bases; junction bases outside the gene matches: 3. The CDR3 sequence is CSVWTGNTEAFF. For the CDR3, the DNA is TGCAGCGTCTGGACAGGCAACACTGAAGCTTTCTTT.

The chain combines TRBV28 with TRBJ2-1; D possibly corresponds to TRBD2 (5 bases). This CDR3 spans 13 amino acids. From germline, CDR1 is MDHEN and CDR2 SYDVKM. Between the trimmed V and J ends, which lost 5 bases and 7 bases, there was a span of 12 bases. The DNA of the CDR3 is TGTGCCAGCAGTCCCTCGGGGATTAATGAGCAGTTCTTC. Amino acids: CASSPSGINEQFF. The complete variable domain, with remaining parts taken from reference TRBV28 and TRBJ2-1, reads DVKVTQSSRYLVKRTGEKVFLECVQDMDHENMFWYRQDPGLGLRLIYFSYDVKMKEKGDIPEGYSVSREKKERFSLILESASTNQTSMYLCASSPSGINEQFFGPGTRLTVL.

The V gene is TRBV6-1, the J gene TRBJ1-2; 8 bases agree with TRBD1. The CDR3 has 15 residues. Germline V gene sequence: CDR1 MNHNS, CDR2 SASEGT. Unmatched junction bases numbered 3, after V lost 2 bases and J lost 1 base. Here the CDR3 reads CASSESTGGNYGYTF. CDR3 DNA sequence: TGTGCCAGCAGTGAAAGCACAGGGGGTAACTATGGCTACACCTTC.

CDR3 nucleotides: TGTGCCAGCAGCCTTGTGGGACAGGGGGTCGGAGCTTTCTTT. This codes for CASSLVGQGVGAFF. The chain employs TRBV11-2 and TRBJ1-1, with 11 nucleotides matching TRBD1. CDR3 size: 14 residues. From germline, CDR1 is SGHAT and CDR2 FQNNGV. V was pared by 5 bases and J by 10 bases, with 9 bases of the junction left unmatched.

This chain uses TRBV6-5 with TRBJ2-7; the match to TRBD2 covers 7 bases. The V segment lost 4 bases and the J segment 3 bases; nucleotides outside the gene matches: 12. This CDR3 is built from 16 residues. The V gene's germline CDR1 is MNHEY and CDR2 SVGAGI. CDR3 nucleotide sequence: TGTGCCAGCAGTTCATACCCCAGCGGGACCCGCTACGAGCAGTACTTC. This gives the protein CASSSYPSGTRYEQYF.